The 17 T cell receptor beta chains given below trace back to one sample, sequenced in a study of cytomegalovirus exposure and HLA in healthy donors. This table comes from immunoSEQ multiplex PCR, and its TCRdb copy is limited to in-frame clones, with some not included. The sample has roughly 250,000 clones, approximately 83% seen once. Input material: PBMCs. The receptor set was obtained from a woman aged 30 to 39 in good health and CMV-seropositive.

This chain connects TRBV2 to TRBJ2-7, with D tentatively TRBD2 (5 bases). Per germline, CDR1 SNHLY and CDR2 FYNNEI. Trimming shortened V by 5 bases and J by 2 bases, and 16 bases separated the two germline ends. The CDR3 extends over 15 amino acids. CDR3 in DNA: TGTGCCAGCAGTCCTACTATGAGGGAACCCTACGAGCAGTACTTC. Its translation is CASSPTMREPYEQYF.

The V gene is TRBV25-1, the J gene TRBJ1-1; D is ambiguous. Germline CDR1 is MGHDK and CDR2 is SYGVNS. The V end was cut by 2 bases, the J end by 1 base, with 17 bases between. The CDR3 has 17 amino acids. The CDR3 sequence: CASSELGGYGWNTEAFF. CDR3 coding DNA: TGTGCCAGCAGTGAACTAGGTGGATATGGCTGGAACACTGAAGCTTTCTTT.

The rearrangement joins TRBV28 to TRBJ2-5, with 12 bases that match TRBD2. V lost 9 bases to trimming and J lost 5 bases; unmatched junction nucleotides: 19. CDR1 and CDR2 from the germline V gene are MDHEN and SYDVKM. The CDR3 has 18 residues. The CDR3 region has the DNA TGTGCCAGTCGATTATCTGGGGGGACTAGCGGGTTAAGGGAGACCCAGTACTTC. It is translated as CASRLSGGTSGLRETQYF.

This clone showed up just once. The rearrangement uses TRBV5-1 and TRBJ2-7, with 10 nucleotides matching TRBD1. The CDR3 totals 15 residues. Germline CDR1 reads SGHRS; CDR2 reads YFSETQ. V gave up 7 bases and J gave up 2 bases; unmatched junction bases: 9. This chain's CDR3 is CASSEGGTGAYEQYF. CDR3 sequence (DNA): TGCGCCAGCTCCGAAGGCGGGACAGGGGCCTACGAGCAGTACTTC.

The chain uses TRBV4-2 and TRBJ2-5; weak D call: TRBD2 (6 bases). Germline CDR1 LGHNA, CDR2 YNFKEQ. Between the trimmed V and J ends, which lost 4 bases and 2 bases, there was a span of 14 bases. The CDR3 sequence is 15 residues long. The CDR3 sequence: CASSRSYGGQETQYF. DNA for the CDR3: TGTGCCAGCAGCCGTTCTTATGGGGGGCAAGAGACCCAGTACTTC.

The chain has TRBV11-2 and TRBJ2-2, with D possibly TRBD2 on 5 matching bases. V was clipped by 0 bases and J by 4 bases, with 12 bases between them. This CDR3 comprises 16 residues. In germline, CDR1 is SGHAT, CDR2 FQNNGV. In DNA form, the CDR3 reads TGTGCCAGCAGCTTAGAAGGTGACCGGGGCACCGGGGAGCTGTTTTTT. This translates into CASSLEGDRGTGELFF.

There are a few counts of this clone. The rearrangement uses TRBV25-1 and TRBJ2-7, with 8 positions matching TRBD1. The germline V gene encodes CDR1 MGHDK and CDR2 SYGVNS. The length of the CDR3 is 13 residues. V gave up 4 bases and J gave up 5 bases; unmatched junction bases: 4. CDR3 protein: CASSGTGTHEQYF. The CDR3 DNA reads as TGTGCCAGCAGTGGGACAGGGACTCACGAGCAGTACTTC.

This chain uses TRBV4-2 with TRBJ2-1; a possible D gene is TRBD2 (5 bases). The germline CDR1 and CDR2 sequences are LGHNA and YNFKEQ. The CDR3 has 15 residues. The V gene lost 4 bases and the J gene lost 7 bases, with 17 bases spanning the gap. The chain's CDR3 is CASSLDYSTWNEQFF. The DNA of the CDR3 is TGTGCCAGCAGCCTCGACTACTCGACCTGGAATGAGCAGTTCTTC.

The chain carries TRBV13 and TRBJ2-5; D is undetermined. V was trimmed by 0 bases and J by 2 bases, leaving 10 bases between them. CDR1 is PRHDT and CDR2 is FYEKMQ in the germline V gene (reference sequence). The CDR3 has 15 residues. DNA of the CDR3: TGTGCCAGCAGCTTAGGTCCGGCGGCTCAAGAGACCCAGTACTTC. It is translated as CASSLGPAAQETQYF.

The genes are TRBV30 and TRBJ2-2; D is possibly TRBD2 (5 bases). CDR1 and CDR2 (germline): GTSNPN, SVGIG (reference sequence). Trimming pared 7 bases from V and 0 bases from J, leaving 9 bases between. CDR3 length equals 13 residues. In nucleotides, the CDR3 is TGTGCCTCGGGATACGCGAACACCGGGGAGCTGTTTTTT. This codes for CASGYANTGELFF.

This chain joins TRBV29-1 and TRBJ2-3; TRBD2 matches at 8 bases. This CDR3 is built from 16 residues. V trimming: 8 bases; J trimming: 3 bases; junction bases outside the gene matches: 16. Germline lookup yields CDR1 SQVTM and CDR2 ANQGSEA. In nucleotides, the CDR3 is TGCAGCTCCCAACTGAGCGGGAGTGTAATAACAGATACGCAGTATTTT. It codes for CSSQLSGSVITDTQYF.

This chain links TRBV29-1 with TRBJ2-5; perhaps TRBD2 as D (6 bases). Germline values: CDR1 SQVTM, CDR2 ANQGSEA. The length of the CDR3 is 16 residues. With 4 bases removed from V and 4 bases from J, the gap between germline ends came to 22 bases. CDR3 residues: CSVGNPVGRRGETQYF. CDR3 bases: TGCAGCGTTGGGAACCCTGTGGGGAGGCGAGGAGAGACCCAGTACTTC. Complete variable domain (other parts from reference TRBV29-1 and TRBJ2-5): SAVISQKPSRDICQRGTSLTIQCQVDSQVTMMFWYRQQPGQSLTLIATANQGSEATYESGFVIDKFPISRPNLTFSTLTVSNMSPEDSSIYLCSVGNPVGRRGETQYFGPGTRLLVL.

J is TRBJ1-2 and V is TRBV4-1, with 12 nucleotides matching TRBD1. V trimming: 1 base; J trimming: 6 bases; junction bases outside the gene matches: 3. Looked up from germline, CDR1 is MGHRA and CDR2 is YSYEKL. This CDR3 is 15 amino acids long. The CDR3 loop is CASSQVGTGGNGYTF. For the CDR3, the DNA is TGCGCCAGCAGCCAAGTTGGGACAGGGGGCAATGGCTACACCTTC.

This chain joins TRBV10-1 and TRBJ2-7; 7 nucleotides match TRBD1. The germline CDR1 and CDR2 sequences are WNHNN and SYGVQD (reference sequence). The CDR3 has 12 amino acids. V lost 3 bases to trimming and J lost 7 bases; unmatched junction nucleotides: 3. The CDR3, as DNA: TGCGCCAGCAGTGATCCGGGACAGGAGCAGTACTTC. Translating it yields CASSDPGQEQYF.

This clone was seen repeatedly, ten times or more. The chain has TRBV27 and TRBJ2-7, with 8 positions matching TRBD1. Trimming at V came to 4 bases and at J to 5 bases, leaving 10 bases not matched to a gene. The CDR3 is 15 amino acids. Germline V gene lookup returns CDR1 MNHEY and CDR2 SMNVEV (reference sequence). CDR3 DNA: TGTGCCAGCAGTTCGCGACAGGGGAGAGGGAACGAGCAGTACTTC. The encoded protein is CASSSRQGRGNEQYF.

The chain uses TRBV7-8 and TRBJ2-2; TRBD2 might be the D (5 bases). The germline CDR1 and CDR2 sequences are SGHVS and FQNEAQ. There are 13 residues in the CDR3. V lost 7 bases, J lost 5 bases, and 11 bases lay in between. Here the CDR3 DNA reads TGTGCCAGCAACCGACTAAGGACCGGGGAGCTGTTTTTT. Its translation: CASNRLRTGELFF. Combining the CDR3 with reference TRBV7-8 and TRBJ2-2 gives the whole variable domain GAGVSQSPRYKVAKRGQDVALRCDPISGHVSLFWYQQALGQGPEFLTYFQNEAQLDKSGLPSDRFFAERPEGSVSTLKIQRTQQEDSAVYLCASNRLRTGELFFGEGSRLTVL.

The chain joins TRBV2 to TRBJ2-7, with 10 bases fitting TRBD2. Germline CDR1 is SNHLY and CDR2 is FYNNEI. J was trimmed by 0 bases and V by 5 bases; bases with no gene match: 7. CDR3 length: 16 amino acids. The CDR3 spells CASSPTTSGASYEQYF. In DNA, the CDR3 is TGTGCCAGCAGTCCTACAACTAGCGGGGCCTCCTACGAGCAGTACTTC.